The 31 T cell receptor beta chains below were found in one sample sequenced in a study of graft-versus-host responses after intestinal transplantation. These receptors have no known antigen. Assay: immunoSEQ multiplex PCR; the TCRdb copy retains only in-frame clones and omits some. The sample has 62,000 or so clones, approximately 91% seen once. Source: unstimulated CD8+ T cells sorted from spleen or lymph node cells, taken before transplant. These receptors were taken from a human donor who was the organ donor for an intestinal transplant.

The chain links TRBV19 to TRBJ1-5; 7 positions match TRBD1. In germline, CDR1 is LNHDA, CDR2 SQIVND (reference sequence). This CDR3 contains 13 residues. J was trimmed by 6 bases and V by 5 bases; bases with no gene match: 4. CDR3 DNA sequence: TGTGCCAGTAGTGGAGGGGGCGTTCAGCCCCAGCATTTT. Translating gives CASSGGGVQPQHF. Complete variable domain (other parts from reference TRBV19 and TRBJ1-5): DGGITQSPKYLFRKEGQNVTLSCEQNLNHDAMYWYRQDPGQGLRLIYYSQIVNDFQKGDIAEGYSVSREKKESFPLTVTSAQKNPTAFYLCASSGGGVQPQHFGDGTRLSIL.

This chain connects TRBV6-1 to TRBJ2-5; TRBD1 matches at 9 bases. Germline CDR1 MNHNS, CDR2 SASEGT. The CDR3 is 13 residues long. With V trimmed by 10 bases and J by 1 base, 4 bases remained unmatched. The chain's CDR3 is CANSDRGQETQYF. The CDR3 nucleotides read TGTGCCAACTCGGACAGGGGCCAAGAGACCCAGTACTTC.

The V gene is TRBV28, the J gene TRBJ1-2; TRBD1 aligns across 8 bases. V lost 7 bases and J lost 4; bases outside the gene matches: 8. The V gene's germline CDR1 is MDHEN and CDR2 SYDVKM. The CDR3 covers 14 residues. CDR3 DNA: TGTGCCAGCAATCCGGGACAGGTATCCTATGGCTACACCTTC. Its protein is CASNPGQVSYGYTF.

This clone was recorded once. This rearrangement joins TRBV9 to TRBJ2-7; 7 nucleotides match TRBD2. The trim removed 3 bases at V and 0 bases at J, leaving 0 bases unmatched. The germline gives CDR1 SGDLS, CDR2 YYNGEE. The CDR3 sequence is 13 residues long. CDR3 sequence (DNA): TGTGCCAGCAGCGCGGGGGGCTCCTACGAGCAGTACTTC. This codes for CASSAGGSYEQYF.

This chain connects TRBV4-2 to TRBJ1-3, with a tentative D call TRBD1 (5 bases). The CDR3 contains 17 residues. The V gene lost 1 base and the J gene lost 1 base, with 14 bases spanning the gap. In germline, CDR1 is LGHNA, CDR2 YNFKEQ. Here the CDR3 reads CASSQGYSGDSGNTIYF. CDR3 nucleotides: TGTGCCAGCAGCCAAGGCTACTCGGGGGATTCTGGAAACACCATATATTTT.

The V and J genes are TRBV27 and TRBJ2-1; no reliable D call. The CDR3 spans 15 residues. The germline V gene has CDR1 MNHEY and CDR2 SMNVEV (reference sequence). V was cut by 4 bases and J by 2 bases, with 12 bases left in between. The CDR3 DNA sequence: TGTGCCAGCAGTTCTGTGACTCTCACCTACAATGAGCAGTTCTTC. Translation gives CASSSVTLTYNEQFF.

This clone was observed a few times. This sequence joins TRBV7-8 and TRBJ1-2, with 9 bases identical to TRBD1. This CDR3 contains 14 residues. CDR1 SGHVS and CDR2 FQNEAQ come from the germline V gene. J was trimmed by 4 bases and V by 4 bases; bases with no gene match: 4. CDR3 bases: TGTGCCAGCAGCTCACAGGGGGCGAGCTATGGCTACACCTTC. As protein: CASSSQGASYGYTF.

The chain employs TRBV6-5 and TRBJ1-1, with a weak D call TRBD1 (5 bases). Trimming cost V 0 bases and J 6 bases, with 14 bases left between them. Germline-derived CDR1 and CDR2 are MNHEY and SVGAGI. This CDR3 contains 15 residues. Written as DNA, the CDR3 is TGTGCCAGCAGTTACTCGATTAAAGGGGCCGCTGAAGCTTTCTTT. It translates to CASSYSIKGAAEAFF.

As DNA, the CDR3 is TGTGCCAGCAGTTTACAGGGTGTGGACACTGAAGCTTTCTTT. Its translation is CASSLQGVDTEAFF. The rearrangement links TRBV28 to TRBJ1-1; D perhaps matches TRBD1 (5 bases). The CDR3 totals 14 residues. V shed 2 bases and J shed 3 bases, with 10 bases lying between them. Germline CDR1 is MDHEN and CDR2 is SYDVKM.

This chain joins TRBV28 and TRBJ2-4; D gene unclear. There are 14 residues in the CDR3. V was pared by 3 bases and J by 0 bases, with 6 bases between. Germline assignment: CDR1 MDHEN and CDR2 SYDVKM. CDR3 DNA: TGTGCCAGCAGTTTTAGCTTAGCCAAAAACATTCAGTACTTC. Translating gives CASSFSLAKNIQYF.

The chain is built from TRBV6-4 and TRBJ2-7; unclear D gene. The CDR3 extends over 16 amino acids. Germline loops: CDR1 MRHNA, CDR2 SNTAGT. Trimming shortened V by 5 bases and J by 4 bases, and 21 bases separated the two germline ends. As DNA, the CDR3 is TGTGCCAGCAGTTATCTTATTTGGGCCCCATATTACGAGCAGTACTTC. Translating gives CASSYLIWAPYYEQYF.

The chain couples TRBV4-3 to TRBJ2-7; D possibly corresponds to TRBD1 (6 bases). Germline CDR1 LGHNA, CDR2 YSLEER. Trimming removed 0 bases from V and 6 bases from J, with 18 bases in between. The CDR3 extends over 16 amino acids. The CDR3 reads CASSQDRGTGSFEQYF. The CDR3 DNA follows: TGCGCCAGCAGCCAAGATAGGGGAACAGGGTCTTTCGAGCAGTACTTC.

This rearrangement joins TRBV6-5 to TRBJ1-1, with no clear D. Trimming cost V 5 bases and J 2 bases, with 9 bases left between them. Per the germline V gene, CDR1 is MNHEY and CDR2 is SVGAGI. CDR3 size: 13 residues. The CDR3 protein is CASSETYNTEAFF. CDR3 DNA sequence: TGTGCCAGCAGTGAGACATATAACACTGAAGCTTTCTTT.

As to this clone: The sample carries other DNA sequences with the same CDR3. The V and J genes are TRBV27 and TRBJ2-7, with 12 bases lining up with TRBD2. CDR1 and CDR2 from the germline V gene are MNHEY and SMNVEV (reference sequence). J lost 4 bases, V lost 4 bases, and 2 bases had no gene match. This CDR3 is 14 amino acids long. DNA of the CDR3: TGTGCCAGCAGTTGGACTAGCGGGACTTACGAGCAGTACTTC. Its translation is CASSWTSGTYEQYF.

This rearrangement joins TRBV5-1 to TRBJ1-2; D not certain. V shed 0 bases and J shed 7 bases, with 4 bases lying between them. The CDR3 is 11 residues long. The germline CDR1 and CDR2 sequences are SGHRS and YFSETQ. This CDR3 reads CASSLGGGYTF. The CDR3 DNA follows: TGCGCCAGCAGCTTGGGCGGTGGCTACACCTTC.

This chain joins TRBV5-6 and TRBJ2-1; 12 bases agree with TRBD1. The CDR3 is made up of 16 amino acids. CDR1 SGHDT and CDR2 YYEEEE come from the germline V gene. V dropped 3 bases and J dropped 7; count of bases not matched to a gene: 8. The CDR3 DNA reads TGTGCCAGCAGCTCCCTCCGGGACAGGGGGCGTAATGAGCAGTTCTTC. Its protein product is CASSSLRDRGRNEQFF.

V usage is TRBV7-8 and J usage is TRBJ2-1, with no clear D. CDR1 and CDR2 (germline): SGHVS, FQNEAQ. This CDR3 spans 13 amino acids. Trimming stripped 1 base from V and 9 bases from J, with 10 bases between. CDR3 nucleotide sequence: TGTGCCAGCAGCTTAGTCCCAACCGGTGAGCAGTTCTTC. Translated: CASSLVPTGEQFF. Full variable domain (remainder filled in from reference TRBV7-8 and TRBJ2-1): GAGVSQSPRYKVAKRGQDVALRCDPISGHVSLFWYQQALGQGPEFLTYFQNEAQLDKSGLPSDRFFAERPEGSVSTLKIQRTQQEDSAVYLCASSLVPTGEQFFGPGTRLTVL.

The gene calls are TRBV9 and TRBJ2-5, with 11 bases aligning to TRBD2. This CDR3 contains 15 residues. Unmatched junction bases numbered 6, after V lost 3 bases and J lost 5 bases. Per germline, CDR1 SGDLS and CDR2 YYNGEE. This chain's CDR3 is CASSGSGRDLETQYF. The DNA of the CDR3 is TGTGCCAGCAGCGGTAGCGGGAGGGACCTCGAGACCCAGTACTTC.

The chain joins TRBV28 to TRBJ2-7; 7 bases fit TRBD1. CDR1 is MDHEN, CDR2 SYDVKM, per germline. Losses at the gene ends were 6 bases for V and 5 bases for J; bases not matched to a gene: 4. The CDR3 extends over 12 amino acids. The CDR3 region has the DNA TGTGCCAGCAGCCTCGACAGGGACGAGCAGTACTTC. It is translated as CASSLDRDEQYF.

V usage is TRBV27 and J usage is TRBJ2-7; 7 bases match TRBD2. CDR1 and CDR2 from the germline V gene are MNHEY and SMNVEV (reference sequence). V lost 0 bases, J lost 4 bases, and 12 bases stayed unmatched. The CDR3 is 17 amino acids. Here the CDR3 reads CASSLSRLADNLYEQYF. The CDR3 nucleotides are TGTGCCAGCAGTTTATCCCGGCTAGCGGATAACCTTTACGAGCAGTACTTC.

The rearrangement joins TRBV7-8 to TRBJ2-1; D ambiguous. V lost 5 bases, J lost 15 bases, and 20 bases lay in between. CDR1 SGHVS and CDR2 FQNEAQ come from the germline V gene. This CDR3 has 13 residues. The CDR3 spells CASSGVRLEGTFF. Here the CDR3 DNA reads TGTGCCAGCAGCGGCGTACGACTCGAAGGTACGTTCTTC.

V is TRBV7-9 and J is TRBJ1-4, with D perhaps matching TRBD1 (5 bases). The CDR3 has 16 amino acids. V shed 1 base and J shed 8 bases, with 17 bases lying between them. CDR1 and CDR2 from the germline V gene are SEHNR and FQNEAQ (reference sequence). The CDR3 DNA reads TGTGCCAGCAGCTTAGGGCCACCGCAGGGAGGCGAAAAACTGTTTTTT. It codes for CASSLGPPQGGEKLFF.

A few counts support this clone. The CDR3 nucleotides read TGTGCCAGCAGTTCTCACACGGAAAAACTGTTTTTT. It yields the protein CASSSHTEKLFF. The gene calls are TRBV6-6 and TRBJ1-4, with no clear D. Germline CDR1 reads MNHNY; CDR2 reads SVGAGI (reference sequence). The germline V and J ends were trimmed by 4 bases and 8 bases, with 8 bases remaining between them. The CDR3 sequence is 12 residues long.

V usage is TRBV5-1 and J usage is TRBJ2-1; tentatively, D is TRBD2 (6 bases). Germline CDR1 SGHRS, CDR2 YFSETQ. V lost 4 bases to trimming and J lost 9 bases, with 20 bases between them. This CDR3 contains 15 residues. CDR3 protein: CASSPSWGEAREQFF. CDR3 in DNA: TGCGCCAGCAGCCCTTCTTGGGGGGAAGCGCGTGAGCAGTTCTTC.

V is TRBV28 and J is TRBJ2-7, with TRBD2 identical over 12 bases. Trimming removed 5 bases from V and 4 bases from J; junction bases left unmatched: 3. The V gene's germline CDR1 is MDHEN and CDR2 SYDVKM. This CDR3 comprises 14 residues. The CDR3 protein is CASSLGLAGYEQYF. The CDR3, as DNA: TGTGCCAGCAGTCTGGGACTAGCGGGTTACGAGCAGTACTTC.

In nucleotides, the CDR3 is TGCAGCGTTGAAGTAAATGAGCAGTTCTTC. Translated, it gives CSVEVNEQFF. The chain combines TRBV29-1 with TRBJ2-1; D gene unclear. The V and J ends lost 1 base and 7 bases respectively, with 2 bases between them. Germline V gene data show CDR1 as SQVTM and CDR2 as ANQGSEA. The CDR3 totals 10 residues.

The chain links TRBV5-8 to TRBJ1-2, with D possibly TRBD1 on 6 matching bases. Germline V gene sequence: CDR1 SGHTS, CDR2 YDEGEE. V lost 1 base to trimming and J lost 2 bases, with 9 bases between them. The CDR3 consists of 14 residues. The CDR3 is CASSLTGRNYGYTF. Here the CDR3 DNA reads TGTGCCAGCAGCTTGACAGGGCGGAACTATGGCTACACCTTC.

This CDR3 reads CASSFSPGQSNEKLFF. The CDR3 DNA reads as TGTGCCAGCAGCTTCTCCCCGGGACAATCTAATGAAAAACTGTTTTTT. The chain recombines TRBV7-9 with TRBJ1-4, with a possible D match to TRBD1 (6 bases). Germline V gives CDR1 SEHNR, CDR2 FQNEAQ (reference sequence). V dropped 3 bases and J dropped 3 bases, with 14 bases sitting between them. The CDR3 is 16 residues long.

The V call is TRBV11-2, the J call TRBJ2-1; 7 nucleotides align to TRBD2. V shed 0 bases and J 4 bases; nucleotides not matched to a gene: 9. CDR1 and CDR2 (germline): SGHAT, FQNNGV. This CDR3 has 17 amino acids. The CDR3 spells CASSLDRTAGLYNEQFF. CDR3 nucleotides: TGTGCCAGCAGCTTAGATCGGACGGCGGGACTATACAATGAGCAGTTCTTC.

The chain is built from TRBV2 and TRBJ2-5; no reliable D call. The germline V gene encodes CDR1 SNHLY and CDR2 FYNNEI. The CDR3 extends over 15 amino acids. V was cut by 6 bases and J by 1 base, with 15 bases left in between. The CDR3 loop is CASRAYLSVQETQYF. The CDR3, as DNA: TGTGCCAGCAGGGCGTATTTGAGCGTCCAAGAGACCCAGTACTTC.

The genes are TRBV7-9 and TRBJ1-1; maybe TRBD1 (6 bases). The CDR3 is 13 amino acids. Germline V CDR1 and CDR2: SEHNR, FQNEAQ (reference sequence). The V end lost 5 bases, the J end lost 1 base, and 8 bases lay between the germline ends. CDR3 protein: CASSQGQNTEAFF. The CDR3, as DNA: TGTGCCAGCAGCCAGGGACAGAACACTGAAGCTTTCTTT.